One and the same sample provided the 21 T cell receptor beta chains below, sequenced in a study of siplizumab effects on memory and regulatory T cells. This table comes from immunoSEQ multiplex PCR, and its TCRdb copy is limited to in-frame clones, with some not included. The data contain about 120,000 clones, roughly 94% of them singletons. Source material: non-Treg CD4+ T cells sorted from blood. The receptors originated from a human donor in good health.

The genes are TRBV5-1 and TRBJ2-2; 13 bases fit TRBD2. From germline, CDR1 is SGHRS and CDR2 YFSETQ. The CDR3 totals 18 residues. V was pared by 4 bases and J by 4 bases, with 10 bases of the junction left unmatched. The chain's CDR3 is CASSPRGLAGVSTGELFF. The CDR3 nucleotides are TGCGCCAGCAGCCCGCGTGGACTAGCGGGGGTTTCCACCGGGGAGCTGTTTTTT.

The gene calls are TRBV5-4 and TRBJ2-3; D possibly matches TRBD1 or TRBD2 (5 bases each). Germline V gene data show CDR1 as SGHNT and CDR2 as YYREEE (reference sequence). V lost 0 bases and J 0 bases, leaving 8 bases between the germline ends. This CDR3 contains 15 residues. The CDR3 DNA sequence: TGTGCCAGCAGCTTGGATGGGGGTAGCACAGATACGCAGTATTTT. Translating gives CASSLDGGSTDTQYF.

This clone was detected once. The chain carries TRBV4-1 and TRBJ2-2, with D possibly TRBD1 on 7 matching bases. V shed 8 bases and J shed 1 base, with 26 bases lying between them. The CDR3 is 19 residues long. CDR1 and CDR2 from the germline V gene are MGHRA and YSYEKL. The DNA for the CDR3 is TGCGCCAGCCTCCCCAGCCAGGGGGTCCAGGGGGGGAACACCGGGGAGCTGTTTTTT. This encodes CASLPSQGVQGGNTGELFF.

The chain is built from TRBV5-1 and TRBJ1-4; possible D gene TRBD1, 5 bases. Germline assignment: CDR1 SGHRS and CDR2 YFSETQ. There are 15 residues in the CDR3. The V end lost 0 bases, the J end lost 8 bases, and 14 bases lay between the germline ends. DNA of the CDR3: TGCGCCAGCAGCTTGGCCGGGACGGGAGAAGAAAAACTGTTTTTT. Its translation is CASSLAGTGEEKLFF.

The CDR3 sequence: CASSQGAAKNIQYF. The CDR3 bases are TGTGCCAGCAGCCAGGGGGCGGCCAAAAACATTCAGTACTTC. The chain joins TRBV2 to TRBJ2-4; TRBD1 aligns across 8 bases. J lost 1 base, V lost 6 bases, and 2 bases had no gene match. The CDR3 consists of 14 residues. CDR1 is SNHLY, CDR2 FYNNEI, per germline.

The chain is built from TRBV7-9 and TRBJ1-6; a weak D match, TRBD1 (5 bases). V dropped 0 bases and J dropped 10 bases, with 10 bases sitting between them. Germline V gene data show CDR1 as SEHNR and CDR2 as FQNEAQ (reference sequence). The CDR3 spans 14 residues. The CDR3 protein is CASSLAGGNSPLHF. CDR3 in DNA: TGTGCCAGCAGCTTAGCCGGGGGAAACTCACCCCTCCACTTT.

The gene calls are TRBV11-2 and TRBJ2-5; 7 bases agree with TRBD1. With 4 bases clipped from V and 4 bases from J, the junction kept 3 bases outside the gene matches. Germline values: CDR1 SGHAT, CDR2 FQNNGV. The CDR3 runs 13 residues. CDR3 region: CASSSDRAETQYF. For the CDR3, the DNA is TGTGCCAGCAGCTCCGACAGGGCAGAGACCCAGTACTTC.

This rearrangement joins TRBV7-6 to TRBJ1-1; possibly TRBD1 for D (6 bases). Germline CDR1 reads SGHVS; CDR2 reads FNYEAQ. The V gene lost 5 bases and the J gene lost 0 bases, with 13 bases spanning the gap. The CDR3 has 15 amino acids. Here the CDR3 DNA reads TGTGCCAGCAGCCCAGGGGCGCGGATGAACACTGAAGCTTTCTTT. Amino acids: CASSPGARMNTEAFF.

This chain uses TRBV7-9 with TRBJ1-3; unclear D gene. Germline assignment: CDR1 SEHNR and CDR2 FQNEAQ (reference sequence). Trimming removed 0 bases from V and 3 bases from J, with 6 bases in between. CDR3 size: 14 residues. CDR3 region: CASSLAPGGNTIYF. In nucleotides, the CDR3 is TGTGCCAGCAGCTTAGCGCCTGGTGGAAACACCATATATTTT.

V is TRBV5-6 and J is TRBJ2-7; 9 nucleotides match TRBD1. The germline gives CDR1 SGHDT, CDR2 YYEEEE. The CDR3 totals 14 residues. V lost 4 bases, J lost 3 bases, and 5 bases stayed unmatched. The CDR3 bases are TGTGCCAGCAGCGGACAGGGGTCCTTCTACGAGCAGTACTTC. This encodes CASSGQGSFYEQYF.

The chain uses TRBV11-2 and TRBJ2-7; D not resolved. The CDR3 spans 11 residues. Germline V gene sequence: CDR1 SGHAT, CDR2 FQNNGV. V shed 4 bases and J shed 3 bases, with 4 bases lying between them. This CDR3 reads CASSSLYEQYF. DNA of the CDR3: TGTGCCAGCAGCTCCCTCTACGAGCAGTACTTC.

This clone is a singleton in its sample. The chain recombines TRBV27 with TRBJ1-5; D is possibly TRBD1 (6 bases). V was cut by 5 bases and J by 0 bases, with 11 bases left in between. From germline, CDR1 is MNHEY and CDR2 SMNVEV (reference sequence). There are 15 residues in the CDR3. Here the CDR3 reads CASSPIQGSNQPQHF. CDR3 DNA sequence: TGTGCCAGCAGTCCCATACAGGGTAGCAATCAGCCCCAGCATTTT.

This clone was counted once. The chain combines TRBV19 with TRBJ2-1; 12 bases line up with TRBD2. The V and J ends lost 6 bases and 6 bases, in that order; junction bases with no gene match: 6. The CDR3 consists of 15 residues. Germline V gene data show CDR1 as LNHDA and CDR2 as SQIVND (reference sequence). CDR3 bases: TGTGCCAGTAGGATTCTAGCGGGAGGGCCCAATGAGCAGTTCTTC. Its protein is CASRILAGGPNEQFF.

A single count supports this clone. The rearrangement joins TRBV19 to TRBJ1-4; 8 nucleotides align to TRBD1. J lost 7 bases, V lost 10 bases, and 14 bases had no gene match. CDR1 LNHDA and CDR2 SQIVND come from the germline V gene (reference sequence). CDR3 length: 15 residues. The CDR3 coding sequence is TGTGCCACAAAGGACTCGACAGGGGTCTTTGAAAAACTGTTTTTT. Translating gives CATKDSTGVFEKLFF.

V gene TRBV6-6 combines with J gene TRBJ1-4; 7 nucleotides align to TRBD1. CDR3 length: 14 residues. The germline V gene encodes CDR1 MNHNY and CDR2 SVGAGI (reference sequence). V dropped 6 bases and J dropped 4; count of bases not matched to a gene: 5. DNA for the CDR3: TGTGCCAGCAGACCGGGACAGCTTAATGAAAAACTGTTTTTT. Amino acid sequence: CASRPGQLNEKLFF.

The chain uses TRBV7-3 and TRBJ2-1; TRBD1 is a possible D gene (6 bases). Trimming left V 0 bases short and J 2 bases short, with 11 bases between. The CDR3 runs 16 residues. Germline CDR1 reads SGHTA; CDR2 reads FQGTGA. The CDR3 sequence: CASSLTGGATYNEQFF. As DNA, the CDR3 is TGTGCCAGCAGCTTAACAGGGGGAGCCACCTACAATGAGCAGTTCTTC.

To note about this clone: The likely explanation is a read error, given a far larger clone one base away. The chain links TRBV5-6 to TRBJ2-5; D not resolved. The CDR3 contains 11 residues. V shed 0 bases and J shed 7 bases, with 4 bases lying between them. CDR1 is SGHDT, CDR2 YYEEEE, per germline. This chain's CDR3 is CASSLGVTQYF. The CDR3 DNA reads TGTGCCAGCAGCTTGGGAGTGACCCAGTACTTC.

The chain links TRBV6-5 to TRBJ2-7, with D possibly called TRBD1 or TRBD2 (5 bases each). CDR3 size: 13 residues. From germline, CDR1 is MNHEY and CDR2 SVGAGI. V lost 4 bases to trimming and J lost 0 bases, with 7 bases between them. Here the CDR3 reads CASSSGPSYEQYF. DNA of the CDR3: TGTGCCAGCAGTTCGGGGCCCTCCTACGAGCAGTACTTC.

The gene calls are TRBV2 and TRBJ1-2; no firm D call. The CDR3 runs 12 residues. Trimming pared 4 bases from V and 4 bases from J, leaving 7 bases between. Germline V gene lookup returns CDR1 SNHLY and CDR2 FYNNEI. The CDR3 nucleotides read TGTGCCAGCAGTGCCAGCGCCTATGGCTACACCTTC. This sequence encodes CASSASAYGYTF. The full variable domain, with the rest looked up from reference TRBV2 and TRBJ1-2, is EPEVTQTPSHQVTQMGQEVILRCVPISNHLYFYWYRQILGQKVEFLVSFYNNEISEKSEIFDDQFSVERPDGSNFTLKIRSTKLEDSAMYFCASSASAYGYTFGSGTRLTVV.

This chain connects TRBV11-2 to TRBJ2-2; the D gene is possibly TRBD1 (5 bases). V was trimmed by 8 bases and J by 7 bases, leaving 14 bases between them. CDR1 and CDR2 (germline): SGHAT, FQNNGV. The length of the CDR3 is 13 residues. The CDR3 region is CASSYQGRGELFF. The DNA for the CDR3 is TGTGCCAGCTCATACCAGGGTCGCGGGGAGCTGTTTTTT.

The gene calls are TRBV18 and TRBJ1-1; 7 bases map to TRBD1. CDR1 is KGHSH and CDR2 is LQKENI in the germline V gene. This CDR3 contains 14 residues. After removal of 3 bases from V and 4 bases from J, the junction contained 5 bases not matched to a gene. CDR3 in DNA: TGTGCCAGCTCACCCGGACAGGATGGCACTGAAGCTTTCTTT. It specifies CASSPGQDGTEAFF.